Presented here are 10 T cell receptor beta chains from one specimen sequenced in a study of T-cell memory formation after mild COVID-19. TCRdb independently ran MiXCR on the 5' RACE reads; one entry per CDR3 protein. The table has roughly 310,000 distinct CDR3 sequences, about a sixth seen once; the top ten hold roughly 23%. The specimen was PBMCs or a T cell subset sorted from them (not recorded which). Receptors were obtained from a man between 18 and 29 years old who had mild COVID-19 (a few samples of this study predate the infection). Cell type and time point are not known.

This clonotype was seen a few times. The CDR3 region has the DNA TGTGCCAGCAGCCAAACGGGACACAGCTCCTACGAGCAGTACTTC. It translates to CASSQTGHSSYEQYF. This chain connects TRBV3-1 to TRBJ2-7; the D gene is possibly TRBD1 (6 bases). The CDR3 length is 15 residues. CDR1 LGHDT and CDR2 YNNKEL come from the germline V gene (reference sequence). V lost 2 bases and J 0 bases, leaving 11 bases between the germline ends.

The rearrangement joins TRBV14 to TRBJ2-5; TRBD2 might be the D (5 bases). Germline V gives CDR1 SGHDN, CDR2 FVKESK. V was clipped by 2 bases and J by 5 bases, with 18 bases between them. CDR3 length: 16 amino acids. Here the CDR3 reads CASSQFLATTGETQYF. As DNA, the CDR3 is TGTGCCAGCAGCCAATTTCTGGCTACAACGGGGGAGACCCAGTACTTC.

The table lists this clonotype with a few counts. A single base separates this from a much larger clone, so it may be a read error. The genes are TRBV11-3 and TRBJ1-1; 8 nucleotides agree with TRBD1. CDR1 and CDR2 from the germline V gene are SGHNT and YENEEA. Trimming took 5 bases from V and 5 from J; bases not matched to a gene: 4. CDR3 length equals 13 residues. CDR3 DNA: TGTGCCAGCAGCCGACAGGGGAGGACTGAAGCTTTCTTT. This codes for CASSRQGRTEAFF.

This rearrangement joins TRBV6-5 to TRBJ2-3; a weak D match, TRBD1 (5 bases). Germline loops: CDR1 MNHEY, CDR2 SVGAGI. Deletions cut 8 bases from V and 0 bases from J, with 12 bases between. This CDR3 has 14 amino acids. The chain's CDR3 is CASRQGLSTDTQYF. CDR3 DNA: TGTGCCAGCCGGCAGGGTCTTAGCACAGATACGCAGTATTTT.

This clonotype was observed a few times. The chain has TRBV6-5 and TRBJ1-1, with TRBD1 as a possible D gene (5 bases). CDR3 size: 14 residues. Germline assignment: CDR1 MNHEY and CDR2 SVGAGI. The ends were cut back, 2 bases at V and 4 bases at J, with 11 bases in the middle. CDR3 nucleotide sequence: TGTGCCAGCAGTTACCTCGGGGGGTCCACTGAAGCTTTCTTT. The encoded protein is CASSYLGGSTEAFF.

This rearrangement joins TRBV29-1 to TRBJ1-1; unclear D gene. V was trimmed by 6 bases and J by 2 bases, leaving 16 bases between them. This CDR3 is built from 14 residues. CDR1 is SQVTM, CDR2 ANQGSEA, per germline. The CDR3 DNA reads TGCAGCGTGGCAGGAAAGGCGGGAAACACTGAAGCTTTCTTT. It is translated as CSVAGKAGNTEAFF.

Many counts were recorded for this clonotype. The chain joins TRBV5-1 to TRBJ2-1; a possible D gene is TRBD2 (5 bases). CDR3 size: 17 residues. CDR1 and CDR2 (germline): SGHRS, YFSETQ. V lost 4 bases and J 0 bases, leaving 17 bases between the germline ends. CDR3 sequence (DNA): TGCGCCAGCAGCCCCCGGGGAATAGGCAGCTCCTACAATGAGCAGTTCTTC. As protein: CASSPRGIGSSYNEQFF.

The chain carries TRBV12-3 or TRBV12-4 and TRBJ1-5; the D gene is possibly TRBD1 (5 bases). This CDR3 region has 14 residues. V dropped 6 bases and J dropped 3 bases, with 12 bases sitting between them. CDR3 amino acids: CASRTTEDNQPQHF. The CDR3 DNA reads TGTGCCAGCAGGACGACAGAGGACAATCAGCCCCAGCATTTT.

This rearrangement joins TRBV6-2 or TRBV6-3 to TRBJ2-3; unclear D gene. CDR1 and CDR2 from the germline V gene are MNHEY and SVGEGT. This CDR3 comprises 11 residues. V was shortened by 5 bases and J by 8 bases, with 8 bases between the two germline ends. In DNA, the CDR3 is TGTGCCAGCAGTGAATTAGGTACGCAGTATTTT. Its translation is CASSELGTQYF.

The chain links TRBV7-8 to TRBJ2-2; D remains ambiguous. CDR1 and CDR2 from the germline V gene are SGHVS and FQNEAQ. The CDR3 is 14 amino acids. V lost 0 bases and J 6 bases, leaving 8 bases between the germline ends. CDR3 sequence: CASSLAVGSGELFF. Written as DNA, the CDR3 is TGTGCCAGCAGCTTAGCGGTGGGGTCCGGGGAGCTGTTTTTT.